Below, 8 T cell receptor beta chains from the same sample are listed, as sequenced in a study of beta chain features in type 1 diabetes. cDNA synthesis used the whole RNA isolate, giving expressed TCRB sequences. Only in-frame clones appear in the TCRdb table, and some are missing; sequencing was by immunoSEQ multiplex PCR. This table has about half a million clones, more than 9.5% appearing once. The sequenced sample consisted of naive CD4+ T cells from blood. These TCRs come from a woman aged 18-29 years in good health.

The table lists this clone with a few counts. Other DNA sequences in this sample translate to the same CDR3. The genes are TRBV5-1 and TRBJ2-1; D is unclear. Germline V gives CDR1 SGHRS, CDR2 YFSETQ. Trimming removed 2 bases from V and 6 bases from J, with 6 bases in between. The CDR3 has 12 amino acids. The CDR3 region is CASSLAGNEQFF. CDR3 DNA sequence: TGCGCCAGCAGCTTAGCTGGCAATGAGCAGTTCTTC.

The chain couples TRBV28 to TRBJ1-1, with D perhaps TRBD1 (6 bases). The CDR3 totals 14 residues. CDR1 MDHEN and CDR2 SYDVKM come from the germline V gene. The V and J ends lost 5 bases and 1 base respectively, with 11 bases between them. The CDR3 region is CASSPRTANTEAFF. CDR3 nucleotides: TGTGCCAGCAGTCCCCGGACAGCGAACACTGAAGCTTTCTTT. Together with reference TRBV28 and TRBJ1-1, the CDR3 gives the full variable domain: DVKVTQSSRYLVKRTGEKVFLECVQDMDHENMFWYRQDPGLGLRLIYFSYDVKMKEKGDIPEGYSVSREKKERFSLILESASTNQTSMYLCASSPRTANTEAFFGQGTRLTVV.

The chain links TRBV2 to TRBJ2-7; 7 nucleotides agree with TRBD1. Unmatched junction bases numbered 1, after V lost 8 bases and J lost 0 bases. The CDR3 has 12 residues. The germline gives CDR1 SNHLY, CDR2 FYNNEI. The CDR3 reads CASGDSSYEQYV. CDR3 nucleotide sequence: TGTGCCAGCGGGGACAGCTCCTACGAGCAGTACGTC.

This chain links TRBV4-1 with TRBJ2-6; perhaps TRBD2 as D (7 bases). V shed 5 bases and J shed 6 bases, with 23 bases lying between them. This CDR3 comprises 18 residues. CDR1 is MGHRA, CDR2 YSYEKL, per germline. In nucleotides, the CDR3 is TGCGCCAGCAGCTCCCTAGGCCGCGGGGGCCCCTTGGCCAACGTCCTGACTTTC. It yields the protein CASSSLGRGGPLANVLTF.

The CDR3 region is CSAPRLATLNEQFF. DNA for the CDR3: TGCAGCGCTCCCCGTCTAGCGACATTAAATGAGCAGTTCTTC. V is TRBV29-1 and J is TRBJ2-1; a weak D match, TRBD2 (6 bases). The ends were cut back, 7 bases at V and 7 bases at J, with 20 bases in the middle. The CDR3 runs to 14 residues. Germline assignment: CDR1 SQVTM and CDR2 ANQGSEA.

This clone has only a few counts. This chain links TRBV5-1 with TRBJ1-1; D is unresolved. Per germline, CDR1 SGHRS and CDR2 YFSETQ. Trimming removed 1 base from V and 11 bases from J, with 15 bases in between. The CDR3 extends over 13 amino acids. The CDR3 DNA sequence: TGCGCCAGCAGCTTGTTTCTCAGGACTACCGCTTTCTTT. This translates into CASSLFLRTTAFF. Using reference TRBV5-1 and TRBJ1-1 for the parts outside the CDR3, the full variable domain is KAGVTQTPRYLIKTRGQQVTLSCSPISGHRSVSWYQQTPGQGLQFLFEYFSETQRNKGNFPGRFSGRQFSNSRSEMNVSTLELGDSALYLCASSLFLRTTAFFGQGTRLTVV.

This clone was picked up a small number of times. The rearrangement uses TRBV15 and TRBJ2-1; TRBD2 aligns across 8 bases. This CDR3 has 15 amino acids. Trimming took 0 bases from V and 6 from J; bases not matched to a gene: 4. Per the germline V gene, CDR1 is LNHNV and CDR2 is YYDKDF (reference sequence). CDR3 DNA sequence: TGTGCCACCAGCAGAGACCGACTAGCGACCAATGAGCAGTTCTTC. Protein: CATSRDRLATNEQFF. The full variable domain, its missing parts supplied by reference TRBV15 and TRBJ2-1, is DAMVIQNPRYQVTQFGKPVTLSCSQTLNHNVMYWYQQKSSQAPKLLFHYYDKDFNNEADTPDNFQSRRPNTSFCFLDIRSPGLGDTAMYLCATSRDRLATNEQFFGPGTRLTVL.

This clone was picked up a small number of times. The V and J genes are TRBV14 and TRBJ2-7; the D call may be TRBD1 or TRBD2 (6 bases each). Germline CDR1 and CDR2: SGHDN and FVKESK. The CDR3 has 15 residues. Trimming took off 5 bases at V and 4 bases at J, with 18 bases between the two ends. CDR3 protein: CASSSERGRGYEQYF. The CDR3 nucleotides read TGTGCCAGCAGCTCGGAACGGGGGCGCGGGTACGAGCAGTACTTC. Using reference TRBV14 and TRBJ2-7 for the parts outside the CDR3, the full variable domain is EAGVTQFPSHSVIEKGQTVTLRCDPISGHDNLYWYRRVMGKEIKFLLHFVKESKQDESGMPNNRFLAERTGGTYSTLKVQPAELEDSGVYFCASSSERGRGYEQYFGPGTRLTVT.